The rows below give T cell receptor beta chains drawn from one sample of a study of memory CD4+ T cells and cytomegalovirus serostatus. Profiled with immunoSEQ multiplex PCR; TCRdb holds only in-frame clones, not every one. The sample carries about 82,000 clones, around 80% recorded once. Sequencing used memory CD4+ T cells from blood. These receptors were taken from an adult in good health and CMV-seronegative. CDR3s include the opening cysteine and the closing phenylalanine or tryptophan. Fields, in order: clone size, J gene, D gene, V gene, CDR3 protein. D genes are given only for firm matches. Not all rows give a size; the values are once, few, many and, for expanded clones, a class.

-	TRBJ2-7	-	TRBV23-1	CASSQWGVRPYEQYF
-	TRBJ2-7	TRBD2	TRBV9	CASSTQIAGSHEQYF
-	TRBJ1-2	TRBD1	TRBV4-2	CASSRERGRAYGYTF
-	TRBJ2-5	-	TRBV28	CASTAGKRYQETQYF
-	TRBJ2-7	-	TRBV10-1	CASSNPDSELYEQYF
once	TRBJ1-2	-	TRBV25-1	CASSVGQNYGYTF
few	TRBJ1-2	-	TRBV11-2	CASSLGATAYGYTF
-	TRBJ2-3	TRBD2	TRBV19	CASSTEPQGWTSGVTDTQYF
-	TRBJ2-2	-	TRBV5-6	CASTRNGGRTGELFF
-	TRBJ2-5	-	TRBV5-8	CASSLYGARGETQYF
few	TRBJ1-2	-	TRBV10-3	CAISESDRRGYTF
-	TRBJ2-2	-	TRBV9	CASSGGSINTGELFF
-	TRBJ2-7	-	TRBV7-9	CASSLSGTDGSYEQYF
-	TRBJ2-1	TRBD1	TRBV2	CASSEQGQGPYEQFF
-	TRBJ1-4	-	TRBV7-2	CASSLGGTNEKLFF
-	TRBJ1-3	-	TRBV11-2	CASSLASYGNTIYF
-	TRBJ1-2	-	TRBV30	CAWSRGGSSGYTF
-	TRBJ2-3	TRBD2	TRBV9	CASSTEWLAGVTQYF
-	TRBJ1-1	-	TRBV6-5	CASSLGLGTEAFF
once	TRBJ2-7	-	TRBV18	CASSPPVSLHEQYF
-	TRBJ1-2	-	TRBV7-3	CASSLGSGTLYGYTF
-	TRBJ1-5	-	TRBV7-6	CASSLAGGAGQPQHF
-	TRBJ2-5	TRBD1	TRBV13	CASSSSGTGEQETQYF
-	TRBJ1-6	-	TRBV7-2	CASSLRVPGRGDSPLHF
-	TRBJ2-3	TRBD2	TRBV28	CASSLQRGGIDTQYF
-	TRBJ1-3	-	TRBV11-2	CASSLGQGAGNTIYF
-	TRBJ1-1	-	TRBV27	CASSFWGDTEAFF
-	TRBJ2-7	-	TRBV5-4	CASSPQGKPFYEQYF
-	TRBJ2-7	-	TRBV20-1	CSASGGYEQYF
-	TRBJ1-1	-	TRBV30	CAWSVPRTGLDTEAFF
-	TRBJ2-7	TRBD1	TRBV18	CASSLHSGQEVEQYF
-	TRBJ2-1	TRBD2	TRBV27	CASSPLAGAGNEQFF
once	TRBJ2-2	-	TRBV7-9	CASSLGYLGSTGELFF
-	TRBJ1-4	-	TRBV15	CATSPGQGYEKLFF
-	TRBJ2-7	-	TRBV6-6	CASSYEDAYEQYF
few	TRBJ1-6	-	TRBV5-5	CASSLPGTAVRALHF
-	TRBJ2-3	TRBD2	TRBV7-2	CASTKSGESTDTQYF
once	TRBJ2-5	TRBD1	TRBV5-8	CTGAAGMGWTQYF
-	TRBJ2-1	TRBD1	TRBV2	CASSGQGAQRNEQFF
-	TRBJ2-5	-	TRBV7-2	CASSLGGVTQARGTQYF
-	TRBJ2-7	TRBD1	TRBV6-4	CASSDSGTGRHEQYF
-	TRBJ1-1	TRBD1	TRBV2	CASRGDRGNTEAFF
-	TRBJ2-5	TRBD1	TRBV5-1	CASSLGSGQIVETQYF
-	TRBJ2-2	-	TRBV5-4	CASSHQTGNTGELFF
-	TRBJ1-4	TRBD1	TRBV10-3	CAITRDRAEKLFF
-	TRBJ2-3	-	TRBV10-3	CAIGGRAQIDTQYF
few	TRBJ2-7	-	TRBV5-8	CASSPKHLPEQYF
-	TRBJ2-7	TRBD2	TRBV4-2	CASSPQTSGTYEQYF